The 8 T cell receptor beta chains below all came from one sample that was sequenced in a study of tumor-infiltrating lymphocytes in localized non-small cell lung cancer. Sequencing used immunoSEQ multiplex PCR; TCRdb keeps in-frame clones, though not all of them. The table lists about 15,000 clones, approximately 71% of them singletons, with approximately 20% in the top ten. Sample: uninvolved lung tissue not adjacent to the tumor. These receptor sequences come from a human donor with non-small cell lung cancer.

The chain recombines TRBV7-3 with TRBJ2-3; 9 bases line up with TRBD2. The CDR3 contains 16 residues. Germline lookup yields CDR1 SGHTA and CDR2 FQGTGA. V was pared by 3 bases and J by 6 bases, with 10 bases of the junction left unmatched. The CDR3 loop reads CASSLLPSGMVDTQYF. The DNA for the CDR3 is TGTGCCAGCAGCTTGCTCCCTAGCGGGATGGTTGATACGCAGTATTTT.

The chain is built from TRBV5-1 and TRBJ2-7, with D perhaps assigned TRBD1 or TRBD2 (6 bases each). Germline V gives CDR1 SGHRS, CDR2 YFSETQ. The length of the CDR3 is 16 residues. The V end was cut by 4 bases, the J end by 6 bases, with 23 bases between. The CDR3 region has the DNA TGCGCCAGCAGCCCCTGGGGCTCGGGATCGGGGGCCGAGCAGTACTTC. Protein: CASSPWGSGSGAEQYF.

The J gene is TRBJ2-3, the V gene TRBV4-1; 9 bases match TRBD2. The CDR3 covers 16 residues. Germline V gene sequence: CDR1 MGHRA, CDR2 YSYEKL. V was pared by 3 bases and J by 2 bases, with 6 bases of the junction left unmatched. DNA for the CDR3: TGCGCCAGCAGCCAGCAAGCGGGAGGAGACACAGATACGCAGTATTTT. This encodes CASSQQAGGDTDTQYF.

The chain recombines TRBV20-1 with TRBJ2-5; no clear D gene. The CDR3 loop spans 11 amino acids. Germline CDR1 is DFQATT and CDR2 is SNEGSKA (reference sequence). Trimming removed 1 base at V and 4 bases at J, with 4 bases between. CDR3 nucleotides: TGCAGTGCTAGAGCCGTAGAGACCCAGTACTTC. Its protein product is CSARAVETQYF.

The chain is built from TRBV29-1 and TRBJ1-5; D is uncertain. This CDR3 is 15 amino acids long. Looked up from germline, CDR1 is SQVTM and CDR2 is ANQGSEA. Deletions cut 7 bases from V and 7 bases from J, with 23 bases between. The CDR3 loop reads CSASLGGALGQPQHF. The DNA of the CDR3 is TGCAGCGCTAGCCTCGGAGGAGCTTTGGGGCAGCCCCAGCATTTT.

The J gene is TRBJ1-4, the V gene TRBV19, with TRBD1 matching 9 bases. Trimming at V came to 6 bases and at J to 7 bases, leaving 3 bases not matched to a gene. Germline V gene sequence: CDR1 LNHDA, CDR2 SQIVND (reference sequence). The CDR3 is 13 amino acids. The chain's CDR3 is CASSGTGSEKLFF. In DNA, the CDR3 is TGTGCCAGTAGCGGGACAGGGTCTGAAAAACTGTTTTTT. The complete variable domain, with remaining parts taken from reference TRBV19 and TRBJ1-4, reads DGGITQSPKYLFRKEGQNVTLSCEQNLNHDAMYWYRQDPGQGLRLIYYSQIVNDFQKGDIAEGYSVSREKKESFPLTVTSAQKNPTAFYLCASSGTGSEKLFFGSGTQLSVL.

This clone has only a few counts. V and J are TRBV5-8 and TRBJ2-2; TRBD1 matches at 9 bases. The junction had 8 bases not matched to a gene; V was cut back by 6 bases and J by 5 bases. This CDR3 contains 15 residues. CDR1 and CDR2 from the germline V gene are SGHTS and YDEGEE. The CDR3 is CASNTGTGSTGELFF. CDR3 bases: TGTGCCAGCAACACAGGGACAGGGAGTACCGGGGAGCTGTTTTTT.

CDR3 nucleotide sequence: TGTGCCAGCAGAGCAGGGGGCAGGAATGAAAAACTGTTTTTT. Translation: CASRAGGRNEKLFF. The genes are TRBV7-9 and TRBJ1-4, with 8 bases aligning to TRBD1. Germline V gives CDR1 SEHNR, CDR2 FQNEAQ (reference sequence). This CDR3 spans 14 amino acids. The trim removed 6 bases at V and 5 bases at J, leaving 5 bases unmatched.